The TCR beta chain under discussion was sequenced for a study of blood T cell repertoires in COVID-19. Study in general: COVID-19 samples, acute and convalescent, were from the United States, Italy and Spain. From T cells, B-cell-depleted T cells, or PBMCs came the material, which was cDNA or gDNA.

CDR1 SNHLY and CDR2 FYNNEI come from the germline V gene. The CDR3 is made up of 13 amino acids. V dropped 5 bases and J dropped 4 bases, with 9 bases sitting between them. As processed by the authors: Amplification of reference gene primers was used by the study to estimate nucleated cell counts. Generated by immunoSEQ multiplex PCR, the TCRdb table keeps only in-frame clones and is missing some. V, J and clone size derive from that table, while D and trimming were established from the DNA sequence. The sample lists 250,000 to 300,000 clones; around three quarters were seen once. The TCR originated in a woman over 75 with acute or convalescent COVID-19. Sequences were obtained from peripheral blood. The chain recombines TRBV2 with TRBJ1-5; tentatively, D is TRBD1 (6 bases). The CDR3 nucleotides are TGTGCCAGCAGTCGTACAGGGAATCAGCCCCAGCATTTT. Amino acids: CASSRTGNQPQHF.